The 25 T cell receptor beta chains in this list originate from one sample, sequenced in a study of CD8 T cells in ankylosing spondylitis. TCRdb reanalysed the 5' RACE reads using MiXCR and keeps one entry per CDR3 protein. The profile shows 240,000 or so distinct CDR3 sequences, roughly 8.6% of them singletons. Sequencing was done on a sample of blood, either unsorted or a sorted T cell fraction (not recorded which). The receptors here all came from a male donor with ankylosing spondylitis or in good health (not recorded which).

The table lists this clonotype with many counts. This chain uses TRBV20-1 with TRBJ2-1; D is possibly TRBD2 (6 bases). Looked up from germline, CDR1 is DFQATT and CDR2 is SNEGSKA (reference sequence). The CDR3 is made up of 18 amino acids. Between the trimmed V and J ends, which lost 3 bases and 0 bases, there was a span of 21 bases. CDR3 in amino acids: CSASSPSAGPSSYNEQFF. CDR3 nucleotide sequence: TGCAGTGCTAGTTCTCCCTCCGCGGGACCTAGCTCCTACAATGAGCAGTTCTTC.

This clonotype has more than one count but fewer than ten. This chain connects TRBV30 to TRBJ1-1, with D uncertain. Germline CDR1 reads GTSNPN; CDR2 reads SVGIG (reference sequence). Trimming stripped 2 bases from V and 6 bases from J, with 7 bases between. The CDR3 spans 11 residues. CDR3 bases: TGTGCCTGGAGTACAAGTTCTGAAGCTTTCTTT. Translating gives CAWSTSSEAFF.

This clonotype was seen repeatedly, ten times or more. The rearrangement joins TRBV4-2 to TRBJ2-1; tentatively, D is TRBD2 (5 bases). The germline CDR1 and CDR2 sequences are LGHNA and YNFKEQ. The germline V and J ends were trimmed by 4 bases and 9 bases, with 22 bases remaining between them. This CDR3 comprises 16 residues. The CDR3 coding sequence is TGTGCCAGCAGCCTTTCCCGCGGGCTAGCTTACGGTGAGCAGTTCTTC. As protein: CASSLSRGLAYGEQFF.

This clonotype has at least ten counts. CDR3 bases: TGTGCCAGCAGTGAGCTCTCCCTCGGGGAGGGGGACACTGAAGCTTTCTTT. This codes for CASSELSLGEGDTEAFF. The V call is TRBV25-1, the J call TRBJ1-1; D possibly corresponds to TRBD1 (6 bases). Between the trimmed V and J ends, which lost 3 bases and 3 bases, there was a span of 20 bases. Germline V gene sequence: CDR1 MGHDK, CDR2 SYGVNS. The CDR3 runs to 17 residues.

Many counts were recorded for this clonotype. The gene calls are TRBV4-3 and TRBJ1-6, with a weak D call TRBD1 (6 bases). Trimming cost V 0 bases and J 3 bases, with 6 bases left between them. From germline, CDR1 is LGHNA and CDR2 YSLEER. The CDR3 is 15 amino acids. CDR3 protein: CASSQEGGYNSPLHF. The CDR3 DNA reads as TGCGCCAGCAGCCAAGAAGGGGGCTATAATTCACCCCTCCACTTT.

This clonotype was counted at least ten times. V and J are TRBV5-8 and TRBJ2-2, with D possibly TRBD1 on 5 matching bases. Between the trimmed V and J ends, which lost 0 bases and 1 base, there was a span of 7 bases. This CDR3 region has 15 residues. Germline CDR1 and CDR2: SGHTS and YDEGEE. CDR3 region: CASSLDRQNTGELFF. The CDR3 DNA follows: TGTGCCAGCAGCTTGGACAGGCAGAACACCGGGGAGCTGTTTTTT.

This clonotype has at least ten counts. The DNA for the CDR3 is TGCGCCAGCAGCTTACTAGCGGGAGATGCCACCGGGGAGCTGTTTTTT. Its protein is CASSLLAGDATGELFF. The chain employs TRBV5-1 and TRBJ2-2, with 11 nucleotides matching TRBD2. The CDR3 extends over 16 amino acids. Germline CDR1 SGHRS, CDR2 YFSETQ. V gave up 2 bases and J gave up 4 bases; unmatched junction bases: 4.

This clonotype was counted ten times or more. The CDR3 region has the DNA TGCGCCAGCAGCCAAGAGACCTCCAACTCCTACAATGAGCAGTTCTTC. Residues: CASSQETSNSYNEQFF. V usage is TRBV4-3 and J usage is TRBJ2-1; D call uncertain. This CDR3 is 16 amino acids long. V was pared by 0 bases and J by 0 bases, with 9 bases between. The germline V gene has CDR1 LGHNA and CDR2 YSLEER.

This clonotype has a count of ten or more. Likely a read error: the CDR3 ends without its conserved phenylalanine or tryptophan. V gene TRBV5-1 combines with J gene TRBJ2-3, with TRBD2 matching over 13 bases. The CDR3 extends over 18 amino acids. From germline, CDR1 is SGHRS and CDR2 YFSETQ. J lost 3 bases, V lost 2 bases, and 9 bases had no gene match. In nucleotides, the CDR3 is TGCGCCAGCAGCTTCAGGTGGACTAGCGGGAGTTTAACAGATACGCAGTATGTT. Encoded protein: CASSFRWTSGSLTDTQYV.

This clonotype was observed many times. This sequence joins TRBV15 and TRBJ1-1; D is undetermined. Germline V gives CDR1 LNHNV, CDR2 YYDKDF (reference sequence). Trimming removed 5 bases from V and 1 base from J, with 17 bases in between. CDR3 length: 16 residues. CDR3 sequence (DNA): TGTGCCACCAGCGCCGGAATAGGTATAGCGAACACTGAAGCTTTCTTT. This encodes CATSAGIGIANTEAFF.

This clonotype appeared many times. The V gene is TRBV25-1, the J gene TRBJ1-5; TRBD1 matches 9 bases. This CDR3 has 14 residues. Trimming cost V 8 bases and J 3 bases; bases outside gene matches: 5. Germline-derived CDR1 and CDR2 are MGHDK and SYGVNS. The DNA of the CDR3 is TGTGCCAGCTCCGGGACAGGGTTCAATCAGCCCCAGCATTTT. It encodes CASSGTGFNQPQHF.

This clonotype has a handful of counts. The V gene is TRBV5-1, the J gene TRBJ2-6; D may be TRBD1 or TRBD2 (5 bases each). The V end was cut by 2 bases, the J end by 2 bases, with 14 bases between. The germline V gene has CDR1 SGHRS and CDR2 YFSETQ. The CDR3 loop spans 17 amino acids. The CDR3 DNA reads TGCGCCAGCAGCTTAGGGGACCGTCTCCCTGGGGCCAACGTCCTGACTTTC. Its protein is CASSLGDRLPGANVLTF.

The V gene is TRBV12-3 or TRBV12-4, the J gene TRBJ1-2, with a weak D call TRBD1 (6 bases). This CDR3 is 17 amino acids long. Trimming cost V 6 bases and J 10 bases, with 30 bases left between them. In nucleotides, the CDR3 is TGTGCCAGCAGCCCCGGAGCTCCGGCCATGTCCGGGGGGCACTACACCTTC. This sequence encodes CASSPGAPAMSGGHYTF.

This clonotype was observed at least ten times. This chain joins TRBV6-5 and TRBJ2-1; unclear D gene. The CDR3 totals 13 residues. The germline V gene has CDR1 MNHEY and CDR2 SVGAGI. Trimming took off 2 bases at V and 3 bases at J, with 5 bases between the two ends. The CDR3 DNA reads as TGTGCCAGCAGTTACATGGGCTACAATGAGCAGTTCTTC. It yields the protein CASSYMGYNEQFF.

This clonotype was detected ten times or more. The chain is built from TRBV19 and TRBJ2-1, with D possibly matching TRBD1 (5 bases). CDR1 and CDR2 from the germline V gene are LNHDA and SQIVND (reference sequence). The CDR3 length is 15 residues. The V end was cut by 3 bases, the J end by 6 bases, with 15 bases between. The DNA of the CDR3 is TGTGCCAGTAGTATTGGAGCCCGAAGGGGCAATGAGCAGTTCTTC. Amino acids: CASSIGARRGNEQFF. Drawing the rest from reference TRBV19 and TRBJ2-1, the complete variable domain is DGGITQSPKYLFRKEGQNVTLSCEQNLNHDAMYWYRQDPGQGLRLIYYSQIVNDFQKGDIAEGYSVSREKKESFPLTVTSAQKNPTAFYLCASSIGARRGNEQFFGPGTRLTVL.

This clonotype was detected only a few times. CDR3 sequence (DNA): TGTGCCAGCAGTGTTCCAGGGTCCTACGAGCAGTACTTC. Amino acid sequence: CASSVPGSYEQYF. The rearrangement links TRBV25-1 to TRBJ2-7; tentatively, D is TRBD1 (5 bases). The CDR3 consists of 13 residues. Germline V lookup: CDR1 MGHDK, CDR2 SYGVNS. Trimming removed 4 bases from V and 1 base from J, with 8 bases in between.

This clonotype has at least ten counts. The chain is built from TRBV5-1 and TRBJ2-4; 9 bases are shared with TRBD2. Germline V gives CDR1 SGHRS, CDR2 YFSETQ. Losses at the gene ends were 1 base for V and 7 bases for J; bases not matched to a gene: 15. This CDR3 region has 18 residues. CDR3 loop: CASSLNGGRAFLPNIQYF. The CDR3 DNA sequence: TGCGCCAGCAGCTTGAACGGCGGGAGGGCTTTTCTCCCCAACATTCAGTACTTC. The whole variable domain, filled in from reference TRBV5-1 and TRBJ2-4, reads KAGVTQTPRYLIKTRGQQVTLSCSPISGHRSVSWYQQTPGQGLQFLFEYFSETQRNKGNFPGRFSGRQFSNSRSEMNVSTLELGDSALYLCASSLNGGRAFLPNIQYFGAGTRLSVL.

This clonotype was counted a few times. This chain joins TRBV19 and TRBJ1-1, with unresolved D. The CDR3 length is 14 residues. V dropped 6 bases and J dropped 0 bases, with 11 bases sitting between them. The germline gives CDR1 LNHDA, CDR2 SQIVND (reference sequence). In DNA form, the CDR3 reads TGTGCCAGTAGCCGGCTGGGGATGAACACTGAAGCTTTCTTT. This codes for CASSRLGMNTEAFF.

This clonotype was seen at least ten times. This chain uses TRBV5-5 with TRBJ1-2; D may be TRBD1 (5 bases). Per the germline V gene, CDR1 is SGHKS and CDR2 is YYEKEE (reference sequence). Trimming took 0 bases from V and 2 from J, leaving 14 bases between them. The CDR3 consists of 16 residues. CDR3 DNA sequence: TGTGCCAGCAGCTTGGACCCCCAGGGAGGGAACTATGGCTACACCTTC. As protein: CASSLDPQGGNYGYTF.

This clonotype was detected a few times. The rearrangement joins TRBV7-9 to TRBJ2-7, with a possible D match to TRBD2 (6 bases). The CDR3 has 13 residues. Germline V gene sequence: CDR1 SEHNR, CDR2 FQNEAQ (reference sequence). V was trimmed by 5 bases and J by 7 bases, leaving 15 bases between them. CDR3 loop: CASSLLEGREQYF. The CDR3 bases are TGTGCCAGCAGCCTCTTGGAGGGCAGGGAGCAGTACTTC.

This clonotype was seen repeatedly, ten times or more. This chain links TRBV29-1 with TRBJ1-4; the D gene is possibly TRBD1 (5 bases). In germline, CDR1 is SQVTM, CDR2 ANQGSEA. This CDR3 contains 13 residues. Trimming took off 6 bases at V and 5 bases at J, with 13 bases between the two ends. The CDR3 region is CSVRRGNNEKLFF. DNA of the CDR3: TGCAGCGTCCGACGGGGGAACAATGAAAAACTGTTTTTT.

This clonotype has only a few counts. This chain joins TRBV7-2 and TRBJ1-2; TRBD1 might be the D (6 bases). The CDR3 sequence is 15 residues long. Germline V CDR1 and CDR2: SGHTA, FQGNSA. Trimming cost V 1 base and J 8 bases, with 17 bases left between them. This CDR3 reads CASSLDRGRVGGYTF. CDR3 bases: TGTGCCAGCAGCTTAGATCGGGGGCGAGTAGGAGGCTACACCTTC.

This clonotype was found many times. V is TRBV6-1 and J is TRBJ2-5, with 9 bases matching TRBD2. The CDR3 consists of 15 residues. V lost 6 bases, J lost 0 bases, and 5 bases stayed unmatched. CDR1 and CDR2 from the germline V gene are MNHNS and SASEGT. CDR3 sequence reads: CASRPASGDQETQYF. The DNA for the CDR3 is TGTGCCAGCAGGCCTGCTAGCGGGGACCAAGAGACCCAGTACTTC.

There are many counts of this clonotype. The rearrangement links TRBV6-5 to TRBJ1-1; D is unresolved. Trimming removed 7 bases at V and 2 bases at J, with 5 bases between. CDR1 and CDR2 (germline): MNHEY, SVGAGI. The CDR3 contains 11 residues. The CDR3, as DNA: TGTGCCAGCATTCGAAACACTGAAGCTTTCTTT. The encoded protein is CASIRNTEAFF.

This clonotype was detected many times. This sequence joins TRBV4-2 and TRBJ1-6; D is uncertain. Germline-derived CDR1 and CDR2 are LGHNA and YNFKEQ. V gave up 0 bases and J gave up 13 bases, with 13 bases separating them. This CDR3 comprises 14 residues. The CDR3 is CASSQEVLVMPLHF. In DNA form, the CDR3 reads TGTGCCAGCAGCCAAGAAGTTCTGGTCATGCCCCTCCACTTT.